The entry below describes one T cell receptor beta chain. What it binds is unknown. This CDR3 region has 13 residues. Germline CDR1 is KGHSH and CDR2 is LQKENI. V dropped 5 bases and J dropped 4 bases, with 8 bases sitting between them. The data belong to a study of identical twins. Study results and limitations: Modelling approaches yielded underestimates of out-of-frame TCR alpha sharing between monozygotic twins. Findings came from cross-sectional statistics, without long-term follow-up of donors.

TCRdb independently ran MiXCR on the 5' RACE reads; one entry per CDR3 protein. The sample includes 650,000 to 800,000 distinct CDR3 sequences, approximately 9% seen only once; the top ten take about 0.98%. This same sample was also part of a study on yellow fever vaccine responses in identical twins.

This TCR was sampled from a woman aged 18-29 years in good health. Sequencing was performed on PBMCs. V is TRBV18 and J is TRBJ2-2, with D possibly matching TRBD1 (5 bases). The DNA for the CDR3 is TGTGCCAGCTCATGGGGCCCCACCGGGGAGCTGTTTTTT. The encoded protein is CASSWGPTGELFF.